The clone carrying this TCR beta chain has only a few counts. Some clones are missing from TCRdb's copy, which holds only in-frame ones; the method was immunoSEQ multiplex PCR. The repertoire holds roughly 330,000 clones, with 88% as singletons. With V trimmed by 4 bases and J by 4 bases, 8 bases remained unmatched. Germline CDR1 reads SGHKS; CDR2 reads YYEKEE (reference sequence). The CDR3 loop spans 15 amino acids. The sample comes from a study of blood T cell repertoires in COVID-19. Study-wide background: Nucleic acid was either cDNA or gDNA, and it came from T cells, B-cell-depleted T cells, or PBMCs.

Recovered status in Cohort 3 required two negative PCRs, clearance, or symptom resolution. This chain connects TRBV5-5 to TRBJ1-5; TRBD1 matches at 7 bases. Sequencing was done on a sample of PBMCs or T cells enriched from blood (not recorded which). This sequence was found in a man aged 25-40 years who had recovered from COVID-19. CDR3 protein: CASSRSTGANQPQHF. The CDR3 nucleotides are TGTGCCAGCAGCCGATCTACAGGGGCAAATCAGCCCCAGCATTTT.